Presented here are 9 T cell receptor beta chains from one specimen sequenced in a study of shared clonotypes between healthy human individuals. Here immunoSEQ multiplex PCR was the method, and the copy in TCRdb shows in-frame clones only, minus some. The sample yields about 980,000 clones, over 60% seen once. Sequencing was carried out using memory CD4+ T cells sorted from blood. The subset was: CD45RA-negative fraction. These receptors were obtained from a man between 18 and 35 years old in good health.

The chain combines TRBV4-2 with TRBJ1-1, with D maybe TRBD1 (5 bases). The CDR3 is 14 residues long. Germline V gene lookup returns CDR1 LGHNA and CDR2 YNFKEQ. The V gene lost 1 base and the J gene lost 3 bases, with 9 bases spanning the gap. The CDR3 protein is CASSQGRGDTEAFF. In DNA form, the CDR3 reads TGTGCCAGCAGCCAAGGGCGAGGGGACACTGAAGCTTTCTTT.

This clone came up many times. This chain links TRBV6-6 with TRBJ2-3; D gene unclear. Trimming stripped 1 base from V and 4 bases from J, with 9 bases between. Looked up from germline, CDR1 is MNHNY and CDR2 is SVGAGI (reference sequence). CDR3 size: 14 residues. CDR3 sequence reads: CASSYFASADTQYF. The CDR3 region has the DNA TGTGCCAGCAGTTACTTTGCCTCGGCAGATACGCAGTATTTT.

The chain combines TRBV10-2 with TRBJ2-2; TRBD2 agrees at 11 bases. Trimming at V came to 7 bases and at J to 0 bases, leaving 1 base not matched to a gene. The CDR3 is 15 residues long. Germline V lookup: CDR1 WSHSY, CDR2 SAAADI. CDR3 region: CASKGLAANTGELFF. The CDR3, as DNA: TGCGCCAGCAAGGGACTAGCGGCGAACACCGGGGAGCTGTTTTTT.

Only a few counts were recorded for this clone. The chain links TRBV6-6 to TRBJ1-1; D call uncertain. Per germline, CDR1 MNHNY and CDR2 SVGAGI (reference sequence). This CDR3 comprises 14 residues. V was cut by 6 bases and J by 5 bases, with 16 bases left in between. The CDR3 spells CASRYPEEGTEAFF. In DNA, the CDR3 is TGTGCCAGCAGGTACCCGGAGGAGGGAACTGAAGCTTTCTTT.

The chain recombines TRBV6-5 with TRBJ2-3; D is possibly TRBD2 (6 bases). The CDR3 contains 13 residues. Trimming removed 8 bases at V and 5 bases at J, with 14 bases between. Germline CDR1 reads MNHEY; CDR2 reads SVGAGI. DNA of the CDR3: TGTGCCAGCCGCTTCCCGGGAGAAGATACGCAGTATTTT. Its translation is CASRFPGEDTQYF.

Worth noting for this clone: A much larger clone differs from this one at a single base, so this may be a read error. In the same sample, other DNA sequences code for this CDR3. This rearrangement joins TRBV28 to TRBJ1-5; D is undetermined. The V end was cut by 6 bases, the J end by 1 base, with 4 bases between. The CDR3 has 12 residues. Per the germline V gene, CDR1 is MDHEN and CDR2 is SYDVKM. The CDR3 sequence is CASRQSNQPQHF. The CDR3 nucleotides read TGTGCCAGCAGACAGAGCAATCAGCCCCAGCATTTT.

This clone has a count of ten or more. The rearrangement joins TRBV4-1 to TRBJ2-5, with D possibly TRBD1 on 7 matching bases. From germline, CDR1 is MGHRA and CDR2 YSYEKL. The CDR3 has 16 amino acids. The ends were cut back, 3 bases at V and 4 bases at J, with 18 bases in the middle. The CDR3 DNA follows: TGCGCCAGCAGCCAGGGACTGGGGACAGTTGGAGAGACCCAGTACTTC. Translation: CASSQGLGTVGETQYF.

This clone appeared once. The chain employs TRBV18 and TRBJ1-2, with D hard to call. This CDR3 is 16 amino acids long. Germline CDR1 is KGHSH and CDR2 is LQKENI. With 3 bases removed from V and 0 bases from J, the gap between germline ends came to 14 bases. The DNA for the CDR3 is TGTGCCAGCTCACCTCAAGCCAACACTGCTAACTATGGCTACACCTTC. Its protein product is CASSPQANTANYGYTF.

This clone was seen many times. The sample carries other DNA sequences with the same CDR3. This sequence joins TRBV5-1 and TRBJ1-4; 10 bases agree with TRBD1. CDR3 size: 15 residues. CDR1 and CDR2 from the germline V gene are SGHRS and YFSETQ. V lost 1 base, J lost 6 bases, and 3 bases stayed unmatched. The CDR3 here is CASSLFGTGDEKLFF. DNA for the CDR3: TGCGCCAGCAGCTTGTTTGGGACAGGGGATGAAAAACTGTTTTTT.